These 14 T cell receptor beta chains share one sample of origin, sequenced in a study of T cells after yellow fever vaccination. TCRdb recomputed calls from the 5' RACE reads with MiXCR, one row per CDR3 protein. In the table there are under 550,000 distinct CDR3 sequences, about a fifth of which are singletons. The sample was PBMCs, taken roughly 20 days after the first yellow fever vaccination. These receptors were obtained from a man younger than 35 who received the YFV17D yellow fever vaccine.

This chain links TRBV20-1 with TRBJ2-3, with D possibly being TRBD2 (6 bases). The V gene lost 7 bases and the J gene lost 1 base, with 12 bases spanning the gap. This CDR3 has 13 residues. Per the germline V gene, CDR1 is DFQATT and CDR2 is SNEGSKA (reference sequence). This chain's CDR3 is CSEAKRGTDTQYF. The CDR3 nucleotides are TGCAGTGAGGCTAAGCGGGGCACAGATACGCAGTATTTT.

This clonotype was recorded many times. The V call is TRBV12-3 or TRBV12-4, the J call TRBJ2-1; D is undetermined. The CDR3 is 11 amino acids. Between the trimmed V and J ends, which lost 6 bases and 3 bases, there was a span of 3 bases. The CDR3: CASRYYNEQFF. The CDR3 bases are TGTGCCAGCAGATACTACAATGAGCAGTTCTTC.

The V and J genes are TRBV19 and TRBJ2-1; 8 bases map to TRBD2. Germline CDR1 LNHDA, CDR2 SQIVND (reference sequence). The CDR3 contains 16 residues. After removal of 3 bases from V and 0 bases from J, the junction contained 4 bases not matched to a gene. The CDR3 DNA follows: TGTGCCAGTAGTATTTACAGCGGGAGCTCCTACAATGAGCAGTTCTTC. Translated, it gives CASSIYSGSSYNEQFF.

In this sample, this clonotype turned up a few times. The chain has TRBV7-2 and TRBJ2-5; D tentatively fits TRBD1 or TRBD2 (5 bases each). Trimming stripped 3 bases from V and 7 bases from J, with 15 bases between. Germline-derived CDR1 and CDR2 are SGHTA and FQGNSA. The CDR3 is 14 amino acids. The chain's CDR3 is CASSFDGAQLTQYF. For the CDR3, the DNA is TGTGCCAGCAGCTTTGACGGGGCTCAATTGACCCAGTACTTC.

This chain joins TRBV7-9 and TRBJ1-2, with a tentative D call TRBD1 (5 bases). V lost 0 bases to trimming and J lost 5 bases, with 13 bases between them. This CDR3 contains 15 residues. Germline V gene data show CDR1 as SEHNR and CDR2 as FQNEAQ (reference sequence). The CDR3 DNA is TGTGCCAGCAGCTTAGCTGGGATTGGGGGATATGGCTACACCTTC. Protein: CASSLAGIGGYGYTF.

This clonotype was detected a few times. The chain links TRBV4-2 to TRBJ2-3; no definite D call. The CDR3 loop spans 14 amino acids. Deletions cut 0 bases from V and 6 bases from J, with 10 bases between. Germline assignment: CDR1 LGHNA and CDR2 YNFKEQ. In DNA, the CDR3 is TGTGCCAGCAGCCAAGAGGAACATAGGGATACGCAGTATTTT. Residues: CASSQEEHRDTQYF.

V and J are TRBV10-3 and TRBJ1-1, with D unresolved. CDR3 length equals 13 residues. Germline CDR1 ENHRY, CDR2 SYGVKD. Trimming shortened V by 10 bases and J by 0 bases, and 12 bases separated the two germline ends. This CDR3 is CATSPVLNTEAFF. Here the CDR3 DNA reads TGTGCCACCTCCCCGGTACTGAACACTGAAGCTTTCTTT.

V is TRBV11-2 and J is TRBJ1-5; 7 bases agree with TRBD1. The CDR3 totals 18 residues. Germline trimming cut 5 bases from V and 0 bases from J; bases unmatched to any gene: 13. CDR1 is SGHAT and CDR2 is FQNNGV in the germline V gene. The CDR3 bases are TGTGCCAGCAGCCCCGACAGGGCAGGTAGGCATAGCAATCAGCCCCAGCATTTT. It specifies CASSPDRAGRHSNQPQHF.

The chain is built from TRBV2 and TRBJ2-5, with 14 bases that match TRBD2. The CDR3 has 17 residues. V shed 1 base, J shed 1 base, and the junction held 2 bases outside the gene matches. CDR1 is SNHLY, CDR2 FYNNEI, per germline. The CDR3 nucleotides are TGTGCCAGCAGTGAAGAGACTAGCGGGGGGGTCCAAGAGACCCAGTACTTC. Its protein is CASSEETSGGVQETQYF.

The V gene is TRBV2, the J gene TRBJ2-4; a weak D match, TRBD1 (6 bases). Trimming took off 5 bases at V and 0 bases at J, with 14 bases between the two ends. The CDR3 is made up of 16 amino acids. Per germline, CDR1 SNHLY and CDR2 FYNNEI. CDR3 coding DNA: TGTGCCAGCAGTCAAAATACAGGGTTAGCCAAAAACATTCAGTACTTC. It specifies CASSQNTGLAKNIQYF. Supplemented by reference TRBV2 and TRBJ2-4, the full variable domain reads EPEVTQTPSHQVTQMGQEVILRCVPISNHLYFYWYRQILGQKVEFLVSFYNNEISEKSEIFDDQFSVERPDGSNFTLKIRSTKLEDSAMYFCASSQNTGLAKNIQYFGAGTRLSVL.

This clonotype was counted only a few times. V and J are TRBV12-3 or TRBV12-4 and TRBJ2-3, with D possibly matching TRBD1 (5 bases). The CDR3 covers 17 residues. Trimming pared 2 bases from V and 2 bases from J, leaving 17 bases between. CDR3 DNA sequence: TGTGCCAGCAGTTTAATGGGCAGGGCCGATATCACAGATACGCAGTATTTT. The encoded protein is CASSLMGRADITDTQYF.

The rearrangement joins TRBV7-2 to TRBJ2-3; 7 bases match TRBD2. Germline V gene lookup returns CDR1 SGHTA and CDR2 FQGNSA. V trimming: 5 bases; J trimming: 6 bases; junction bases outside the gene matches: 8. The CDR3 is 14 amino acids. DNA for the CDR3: TGTGCCAGCAGCCCCCGGGGGGAGTGGGATACGCAGTATTTT. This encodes CASSPRGEWDTQYF.

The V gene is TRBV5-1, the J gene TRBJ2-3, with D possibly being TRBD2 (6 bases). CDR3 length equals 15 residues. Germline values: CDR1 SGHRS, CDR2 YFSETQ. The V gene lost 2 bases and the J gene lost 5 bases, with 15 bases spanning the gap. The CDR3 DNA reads TGCGCCAGCAGCTTCGTCAGGGAGGTCGTAGATACGCAGTATTTT. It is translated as CASSFVREVVDTQYF.

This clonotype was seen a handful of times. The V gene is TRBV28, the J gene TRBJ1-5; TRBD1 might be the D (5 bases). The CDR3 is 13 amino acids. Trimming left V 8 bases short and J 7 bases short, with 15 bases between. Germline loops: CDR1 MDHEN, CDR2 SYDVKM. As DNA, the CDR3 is TGTGCCAGCGTGGTAGCGAAGGGGCAGCCCCAGCATTTT. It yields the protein CASVVAKGQPQHF.